The 10 T cell receptor beta chains reported below all come from one sample, sequenced in a study of blood T cells in healthy people across ages. PCR was performed a second time for roughly 7 to 12 cycles using a sample-barcoded 5' primer and a J-beta primer mix. TCRdb independently ran MiXCR on the 5' RACE reads; one entry per CDR3 protein. This table holds fewer than 900,000 distinct CDR3 sequences, about 42% found once. Sequenced: blood. All receptors come from a woman in her fifties or sixties in good health.

This clonotype has only one observation. This could be a read error, since a much larger clone is one nucleotide away. The chain uses TRBV12-3 or TRBV12-4 and TRBJ2-3, with no clear D. There are 12 residues in the CDR3. Trimming left V 8 bases short and J 5 bases short, with 11 bases between. DNA for the CDR3: TGTGCCAGCGGTTCCGTACGAGATACGCAGTATTTT. Translation: CASGSVRDTQYF.

To note about this clonotype: An end of the junction differs from the germline gene, which may be a read error. V gene TRBV4-2 combines with J gene TRBJ2-2, with 8 nucleotides matching TRBD2. This CDR3 has 16 amino acids. The V gene's germline CDR1 is LGHNA and CDR2 YNFKEQ. The CDR3 DNA reads TGTGCCAGTAGCCCCGCCGGACTAGCAAACACCGGGGAGCTGTTTTTT. This sequence encodes CASSPAGLANTGELFF.

The chain links TRBV20-1 to TRBJ2-5; D may be TRBD1 (6 bases). V lost 6 bases, J lost 1 base, and 12 bases lay in between. The CDR3 length is 13 residues. Germline V gene sequence: CDR1 DFQATT, CDR2 SNEGSKA (reference sequence). The CDR3 here is CSARHRVQETQYF. CDR3 DNA sequence: TGCAGTGCCAGACACAGGGTCCAAGAGACCCAGTACTTC.

The chain has TRBV7-9 and TRBJ2-7, with D possibly matching TRBD2 (6 bases). The end of the DNA fits TRBJ2-5 better, so the J call may be wrong. The CDR3 sequence is 15 residues long. Germline V gene sequence: CDR1 SEHNR, CDR2 FQNEAQ (reference sequence). CDR3 protein: CASSFTGPRGETQYF. The CDR3, as DNA: TGTGCCAGCAGCTTCACGGGTCCTCGGGGGGAGACCCAGTACTTC.

The CDR3 is CASSQDLADSTDTQYF. The CDR3 bases are TGCGCCAGCAGCCAAGATCTAGCGGACTCCACAGATACGCAGTATTTT. The V and J genes are TRBV4-3 and TRBJ2-3; 7 bases line up with TRBD2. J was trimmed by 2 bases and V by 0 bases; bases with no gene match: 5. The CDR3 contains 16 residues. Germline V gives CDR1 LGHNA, CDR2 YSLEER.

V and J are TRBV18 and TRBJ2-5, with D unclear. Trimming left V 0 bases short and J 2 bases short, with 7 bases between. The germline gives CDR1 KGHSH, CDR2 LQKENI. The CDR3 is 14 amino acids. The CDR3 DNA is TGTGCCAGCTCACCACCGCTACAGCAAGAGACCCAGTACTTC. Its translation is CASSPPLQQETQYF.

This chain connects TRBV18 to TRBJ2-3, with 8 bases that match TRBD1. The V gene end was trimmed by 5 bases and the J gene end by 0 bases; junction bases not matched to a gene: 4. Germline V gene data show CDR1 as KGHSH and CDR2 as LQKENI. This CDR3 comprises 15 residues. The CDR3 loop reads CASSFGQGSTDTQYF. The CDR3 coding sequence is TGTGCCAGCTCATTCGGACAGGGAAGCACAGATACGCAGTATTTT.

In this sample, this clonotype turned up many times. The chain combines TRBV7-3 with TRBJ1-2; D is unresolved. Germline V CDR1 and CDR2: SGHTA, FQGTGA. Trimming removed 0 bases from V and 5 bases from J, with 13 bases in between. The CDR3 loop spans 15 amino acids. The CDR3 bases are TGTGCCAGCAGCTTAACCGGGCTTGAGCGGTATGGCTACACCTTC. It is translated as CASSLTGLERYGYTF.

V is TRBV12-3 or TRBV12-4 and J is TRBJ2-7; 7 bases are a match to TRBD1. V shed 6 bases and J 6 bases; nucleotides not matched to a gene: 5. The CDR3 sequence is 12 residues long. For the CDR3, the DNA is TGTGCCAGCAGCTTCGACAGGGTCGAGCAGTACTTC. It codes for CASSFDRVEQYF.

The rearrangement links TRBV13 to TRBJ2-3; D is possibly TRBD2 (5 bases). CDR3 size: 13 residues. Germline CDR1 is PRHDT and CDR2 is FYEKMQ (reference sequence). V was trimmed by 4 bases and J by 8 bases, leaving 13 bases between them. The CDR3, as DNA: TGTGCCAGCAGCTCCTCGTACCGGGGTACGCAGTATTTT. Translating it yields CASSSSYRGTQYF.